The 6 T cell receptor beta chains below all came from one sample that was sequenced in a study of blood T cell repertoires in COVID-19. The table came from immunoSEQ multiplex PCR; TCRdb's copy has only in-frame clones and leaves some out. The table lists about 160,000 clones, 70% to 90% of them singletons. The specimen sequenced was peripheral blood. Receptors were obtained from a man in his forties with acute or convalescent COVID-19.

This chain links TRBV7-6 with TRBJ2-3; 12 positions agree with TRBD2. The ends lost 1 base at V and 0 bases at J; junction bases unmatched: 5. Germline lookup yields CDR1 SGHVS and CDR2 FNYEAQ. The length of the CDR3 is 18 residues. The CDR3 here is CASSLVASGGASTDTQYF. CDR3 in DNA: TGTGCCAGCAGCTTAGTCGCTAGCGGGGGGGCTAGCACAGATACGCAGTATTTT.

The chain carries TRBV6-6 and TRBJ1-4; TRBD1 might be the D (6 bases). This CDR3 spans 18 amino acids. Germline loops: CDR1 MNHNY, CDR2 SVGAGI (reference sequence). The ends were cut back, 5 bases at V and 6 bases at J, with 25 bases in the middle. CDR3 residues: CASSPKTRLRAGDEKLFF. The CDR3 coding sequence is TGTGCCAGCAGTCCGAAAACCCGTTTAAGGGCAGGGGATGAAAAACTGTTTTTT.

This clone was detected once. The CDR3 reads CASSVGNHYGYTF. CDR3 nucleotides: TGTGCCAGCAGTGTCGGGAACCACTATGGCTACACCTTC. V is TRBV2 and J is TRBJ1-2; D call uncertain. CDR1 and CDR2 from the germline V gene are SNHLY and FYNNEI. This CDR3 spans 13 amino acids. Trimming stripped 4 bases from V and 3 bases from J, with 9 bases between.

This sequence joins TRBV3-1 (or the pseudogene TRBV3-2) and TRBJ2-1; D perhaps matches TRBD1 (5 bases). The germline gives CDR1 LGHDT, CDR2 YNNKEL (reference sequence). V was trimmed by 3 bases and J by 3 bases, leaving 9 bases between them. This CDR3 has 14 amino acids. CDR3 residues: CASSQAGYYNEQFF. Written as DNA, the CDR3 is TGTGCCAGCAGCCAGGCAGGGTACTACAATGAGCAGTTCTTC.

The chain carries TRBV3-1 (or the pseudogene TRBV3-2) and TRBJ2-1; maybe TRBD2 (5 bases). This CDR3 has 14 residues. The V end was cut by 1 base, the J end by 9 bases, with 13 bases between. Germline V gene sequence: CDR1 LGHDT, CDR2 YNNKEL (reference sequence). CDR3 DNA sequence: TGTGCCAGCAGCCAAGGACCGGGGTGGGGTGAGCAGTTCTTC. It codes for CASSQGPGWGEQFF.

The J gene is TRBJ2-7, the V gene TRBV27, with TRBD1 as a possible D gene (6 bases). The germline V and J ends were trimmed by 5 bases and 0 bases, with 8 bases remaining between them. The germline gives CDR1 MNHEY, CDR2 SMNVEV (reference sequence). The CDR3 is made up of 13 amino acids. CDR3 amino acids: CASSDRLSYEQYF. CDR3 DNA sequence: TGTGCCAGCAGTGACAGGCTCTCCTACGAGCAGTACTTC.